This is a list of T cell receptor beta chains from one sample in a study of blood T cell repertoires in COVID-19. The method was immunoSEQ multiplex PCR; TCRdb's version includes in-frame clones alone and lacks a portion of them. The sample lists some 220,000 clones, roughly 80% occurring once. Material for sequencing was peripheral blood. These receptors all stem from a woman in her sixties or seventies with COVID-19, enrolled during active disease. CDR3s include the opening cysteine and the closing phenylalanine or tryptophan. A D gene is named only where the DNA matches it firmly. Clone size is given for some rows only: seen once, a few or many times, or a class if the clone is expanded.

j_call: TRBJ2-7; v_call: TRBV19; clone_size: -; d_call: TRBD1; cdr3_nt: TGTGCCAGTAGTTCTCCGGGACAGACCTACGAGCAGTACTTC; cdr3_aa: CASSSPGQTYEQYF
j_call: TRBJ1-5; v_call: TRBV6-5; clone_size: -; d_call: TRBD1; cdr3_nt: TGTGCCAGCAGCCTCCAGGGGGTGAGTCAGCCCCAGCATTTT; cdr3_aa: CASSLQGVSQPQHF
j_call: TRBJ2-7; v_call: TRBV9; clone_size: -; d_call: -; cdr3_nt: TGTGCCAGCAGCGTAGTTAGCGGCTCCCTCTACGAGCAGTACTTC; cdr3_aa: CASSVVSGSLYEQYF
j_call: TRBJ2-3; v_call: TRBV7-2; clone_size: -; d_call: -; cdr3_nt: TGTGCCAGCAGCTTAATGGGGGGGGCAGGGGGCAAAGATACGCAGTATTTT; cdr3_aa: CASSLMGGAGGKDTQYF
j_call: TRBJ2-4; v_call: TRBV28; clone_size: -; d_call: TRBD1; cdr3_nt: TGTGCCAGCAGTCCAGGACAGGGTGGCAAAAACATTCAGTACTTC; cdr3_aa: CASSPGQGGKNIQYF
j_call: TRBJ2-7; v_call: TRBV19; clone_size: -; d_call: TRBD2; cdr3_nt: TGTGCCAGTAGACTAATAGCGGGAGACCTTTCCTACGAGCAGTACTTC; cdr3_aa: CASRLIAGDLSYEQYF
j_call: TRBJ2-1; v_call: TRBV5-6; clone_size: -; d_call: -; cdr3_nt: TGTGCCAGCAGCTTGGTCGTTGAGCAGTTCTTC; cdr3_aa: CASSLVVEQFF
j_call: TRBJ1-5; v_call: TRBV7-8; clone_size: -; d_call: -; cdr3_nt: TGTGCCAGCAGCTTAGAACGATTCTCAAGGGGTGACAATCAGCCCCAGCATTTT; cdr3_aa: CASSLERFSRGDNQPQHF
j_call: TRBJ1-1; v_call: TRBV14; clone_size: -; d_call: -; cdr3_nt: TGTGCCAGCAGCCTAAGATTGGGGGAGGGCACTGAAGCTTTCTTT; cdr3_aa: CASSLRLGEGTEAFF
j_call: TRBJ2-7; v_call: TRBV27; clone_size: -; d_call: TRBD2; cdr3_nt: TGTGCCAGCAGTTTATCTAGCGGGAGGTCGTACGAGCAGTACTTC; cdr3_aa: CASSLSSGRSYEQYF
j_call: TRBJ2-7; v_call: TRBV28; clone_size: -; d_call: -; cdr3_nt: TGTGCCAGCAGTTTCCAGGACAAGAGCTCCTACGAGCAGTACTTC; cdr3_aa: CASSFQDKSSYEQYF
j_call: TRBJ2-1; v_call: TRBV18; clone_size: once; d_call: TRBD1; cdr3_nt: TGTGCCAGCGCAACAATTAACGGACAGGGCTATGAGCAGTTCTTC; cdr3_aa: CASATINGQGYEQFF
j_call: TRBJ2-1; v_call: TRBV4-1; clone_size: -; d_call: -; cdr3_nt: TGCGCCAGCAGCCAAGGGCTTGAGGCCTACAATGAGCAGTTCTTC; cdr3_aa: CASSQGLEAYNEQFF
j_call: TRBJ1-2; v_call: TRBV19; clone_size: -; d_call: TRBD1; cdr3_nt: TGTGCCAGTACCCTGACAGGGGACTATGGCTACACCTTC; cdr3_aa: CASTLTGDYGYTF
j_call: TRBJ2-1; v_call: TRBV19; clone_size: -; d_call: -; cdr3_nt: TGTGCCAGTAGGGAGGGGGGGACCTACAATGAGCAGTTCTTC; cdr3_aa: CASREGGTYNEQFF
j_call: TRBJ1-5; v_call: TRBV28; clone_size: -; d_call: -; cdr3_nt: TGTGCCAGCGGCGGGGCAGGACCTAATCAGCCCCAGCATTTT; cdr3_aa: CASGGAGPNQPQHF
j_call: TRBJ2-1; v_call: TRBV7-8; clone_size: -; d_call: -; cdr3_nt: TGTGCCAGCAGCTTTGTAGCGGCCAATGAGCAGTTCTTC; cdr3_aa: CASSFVAANEQFF
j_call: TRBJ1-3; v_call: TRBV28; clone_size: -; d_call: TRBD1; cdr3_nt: TGTGCCAGCAGTACTGACAGGGAAAACACCATATATTTT; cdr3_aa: CASSTDRENTIYF
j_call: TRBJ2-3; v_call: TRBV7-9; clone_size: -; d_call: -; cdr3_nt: TGTGCCAGCAGCTTAGTAGTACCAGATACGCAGTATTTT; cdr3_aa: CASSLVVPDTQYF
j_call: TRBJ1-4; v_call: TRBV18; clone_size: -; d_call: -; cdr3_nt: TGTGCCAGCTCACCAGGGGCCCAAATGGGTGAAAAACTGTTTTTT; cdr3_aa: CASSPGAQMGEKLFF
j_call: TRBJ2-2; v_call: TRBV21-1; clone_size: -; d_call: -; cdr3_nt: TGTGCCACCCCGACTAGTCAGGATGCCGGGGAGCTGTTTTTT; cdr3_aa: CATPTSQDAGELFF
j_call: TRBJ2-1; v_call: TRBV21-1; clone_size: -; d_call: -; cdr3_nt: TGTGCCAGCAGCAAACCAAGCGGGAGAAACTACAATGAGCAGTTCTTC; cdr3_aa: CASSKPSGRNYNEQFF
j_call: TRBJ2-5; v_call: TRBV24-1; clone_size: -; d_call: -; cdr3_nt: TGTGCCACCAGTGATTTGAGCCAGGGCCGGGAGACCCAGTACTTC; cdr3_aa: CATSDLSQGRETQYF
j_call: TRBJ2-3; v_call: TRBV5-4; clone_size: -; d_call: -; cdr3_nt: TGTGCCAGCAGCTTAATGGGGACAGCCGGCGGGGACCATTTT; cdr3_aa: CASSLMGTAGGDHF
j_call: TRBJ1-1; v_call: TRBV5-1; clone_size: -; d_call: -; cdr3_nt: TGCGCCAGCAGCTTGTTGACGCAACCCCCGGAGGCTTTCTTT; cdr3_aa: CASSLLTQPPEAFF
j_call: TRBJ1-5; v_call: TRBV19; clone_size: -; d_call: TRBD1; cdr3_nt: TGTGCCAGTAGCCCCCTAGGGGGCTTGGGCCGAGAGCCCCAGCATTTT; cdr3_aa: CASSPLGGLGREPQHF
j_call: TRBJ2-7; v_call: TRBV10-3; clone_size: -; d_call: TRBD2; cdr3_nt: TGTGCCATCAGTGAGCCGGGGGGGACTAGGGCCTACGAGCAGTACTTC; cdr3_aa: CAISEPGGTRAYEQYF
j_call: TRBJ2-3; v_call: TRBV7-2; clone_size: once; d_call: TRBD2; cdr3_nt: TGTGCCAGCAGCTTTTTATTGCGGGAGATCGGAGATACGCAGTATTTT; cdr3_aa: CASSFLLREIGDTQYF
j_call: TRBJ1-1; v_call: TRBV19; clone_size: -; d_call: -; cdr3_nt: TGTGCCAGTAGTATTACGCGAGTAGCTTTCTTT; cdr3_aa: CASSITRVAFF
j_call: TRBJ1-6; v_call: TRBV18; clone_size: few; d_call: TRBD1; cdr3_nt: TGTGCCAGCTCACCCGACAGGGGGACTACACCCCTCCACTTT; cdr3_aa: CASSPDRGTTPLHF
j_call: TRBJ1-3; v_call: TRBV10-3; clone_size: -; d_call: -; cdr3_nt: TGTGCCACCCGGAGCTCGAGCTCTGGAAACACCATATATTTT; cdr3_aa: CATRSSSSGNTIYF
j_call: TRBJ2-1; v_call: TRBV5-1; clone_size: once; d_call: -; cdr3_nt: TGCGCCAGCAGCTTGGGGGCGACTGAGCAGTTCTTC; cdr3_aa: CASSLGATEQFF
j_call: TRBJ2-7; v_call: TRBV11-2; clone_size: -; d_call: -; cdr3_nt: TGTGCCAGCAGCTTAGATAACAGGGCCTGGTACGAGCAGTACTTC; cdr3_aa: CASSLDNRAWYEQYF
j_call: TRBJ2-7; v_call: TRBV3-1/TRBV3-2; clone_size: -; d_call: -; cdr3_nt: TGTGCCAGCAGCCAGGTCGGGGCCTACGAGCAGTACTTC; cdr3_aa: CASSQVGAYEQYF
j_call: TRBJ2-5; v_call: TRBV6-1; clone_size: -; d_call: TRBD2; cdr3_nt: TGTGCCAGCAGTAAAGTTTCGGCTAGCGGGAGTGAGACCCAGTACTTC; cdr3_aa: CASSKVSASGSETQYF
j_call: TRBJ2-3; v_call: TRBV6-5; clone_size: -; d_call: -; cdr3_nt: TGTGCCATCCTTGATACAGGCAGCACAGATACGCAGTATTTT; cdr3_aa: CAILDTGSTDTQYF
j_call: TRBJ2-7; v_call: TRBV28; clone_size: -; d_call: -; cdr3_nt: TGTGCCAGCAGTCCTCCGGGACTTAACTACGAGCAGTACTTC; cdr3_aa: CASSPPGLNYEQYF
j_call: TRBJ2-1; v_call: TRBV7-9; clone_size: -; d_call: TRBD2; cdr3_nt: TGTGCCAGCAGCTCCGGTCTAGCGGGAAATAATGAGCAGTTCTTC; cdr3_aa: CASSSGLAGNNEQFF
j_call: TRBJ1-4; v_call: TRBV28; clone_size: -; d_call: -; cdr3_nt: TGTGCCAGCAGTTTACAAGGGGTTGCTAATGAAAAACTGTTTTTT; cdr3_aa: CASSLQGVANEKLFF
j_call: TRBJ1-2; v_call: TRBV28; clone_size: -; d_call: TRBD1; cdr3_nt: TGTGCCACACGGGGGACAGGGGTTGCCTATGGCTACACCTTC; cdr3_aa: CATRGTGVAYGYTF
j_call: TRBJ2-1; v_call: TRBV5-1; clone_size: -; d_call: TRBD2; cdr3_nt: TGCGCCAGCAGCTTGGGGACTAGCGGCACCAACAATGAGCAGTTCTTC; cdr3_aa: CASSLGTSGTNNEQFF
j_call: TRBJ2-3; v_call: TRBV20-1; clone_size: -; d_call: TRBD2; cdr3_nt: TGCAGTGCTAGTCGACGAGATGCGGGAGGGCCGTTAGCAGATACGCAGTATTTT; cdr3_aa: CSASRRDAGGPLADTQYF
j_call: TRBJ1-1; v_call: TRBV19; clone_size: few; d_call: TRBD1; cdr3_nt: TGTGCCAGTAGTAAAACAGGGGGACCCGCTCAGGGGGCTTTCTTT; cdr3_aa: CASSKTGGPAQGAFF
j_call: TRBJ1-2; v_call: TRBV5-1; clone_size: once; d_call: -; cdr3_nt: TGCGCCAGCAGCCCATCAGGCGATAGCTATGGCTACACCTTC; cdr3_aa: CASSPSGDSYGYTF
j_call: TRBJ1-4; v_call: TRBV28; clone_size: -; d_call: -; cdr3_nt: TGTGCCAGCAGTCCCTTAAGAGGGAAGGTAACTAATGAAAAACTGTTTTTT; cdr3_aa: CASSPLRGKVTNEKLFF